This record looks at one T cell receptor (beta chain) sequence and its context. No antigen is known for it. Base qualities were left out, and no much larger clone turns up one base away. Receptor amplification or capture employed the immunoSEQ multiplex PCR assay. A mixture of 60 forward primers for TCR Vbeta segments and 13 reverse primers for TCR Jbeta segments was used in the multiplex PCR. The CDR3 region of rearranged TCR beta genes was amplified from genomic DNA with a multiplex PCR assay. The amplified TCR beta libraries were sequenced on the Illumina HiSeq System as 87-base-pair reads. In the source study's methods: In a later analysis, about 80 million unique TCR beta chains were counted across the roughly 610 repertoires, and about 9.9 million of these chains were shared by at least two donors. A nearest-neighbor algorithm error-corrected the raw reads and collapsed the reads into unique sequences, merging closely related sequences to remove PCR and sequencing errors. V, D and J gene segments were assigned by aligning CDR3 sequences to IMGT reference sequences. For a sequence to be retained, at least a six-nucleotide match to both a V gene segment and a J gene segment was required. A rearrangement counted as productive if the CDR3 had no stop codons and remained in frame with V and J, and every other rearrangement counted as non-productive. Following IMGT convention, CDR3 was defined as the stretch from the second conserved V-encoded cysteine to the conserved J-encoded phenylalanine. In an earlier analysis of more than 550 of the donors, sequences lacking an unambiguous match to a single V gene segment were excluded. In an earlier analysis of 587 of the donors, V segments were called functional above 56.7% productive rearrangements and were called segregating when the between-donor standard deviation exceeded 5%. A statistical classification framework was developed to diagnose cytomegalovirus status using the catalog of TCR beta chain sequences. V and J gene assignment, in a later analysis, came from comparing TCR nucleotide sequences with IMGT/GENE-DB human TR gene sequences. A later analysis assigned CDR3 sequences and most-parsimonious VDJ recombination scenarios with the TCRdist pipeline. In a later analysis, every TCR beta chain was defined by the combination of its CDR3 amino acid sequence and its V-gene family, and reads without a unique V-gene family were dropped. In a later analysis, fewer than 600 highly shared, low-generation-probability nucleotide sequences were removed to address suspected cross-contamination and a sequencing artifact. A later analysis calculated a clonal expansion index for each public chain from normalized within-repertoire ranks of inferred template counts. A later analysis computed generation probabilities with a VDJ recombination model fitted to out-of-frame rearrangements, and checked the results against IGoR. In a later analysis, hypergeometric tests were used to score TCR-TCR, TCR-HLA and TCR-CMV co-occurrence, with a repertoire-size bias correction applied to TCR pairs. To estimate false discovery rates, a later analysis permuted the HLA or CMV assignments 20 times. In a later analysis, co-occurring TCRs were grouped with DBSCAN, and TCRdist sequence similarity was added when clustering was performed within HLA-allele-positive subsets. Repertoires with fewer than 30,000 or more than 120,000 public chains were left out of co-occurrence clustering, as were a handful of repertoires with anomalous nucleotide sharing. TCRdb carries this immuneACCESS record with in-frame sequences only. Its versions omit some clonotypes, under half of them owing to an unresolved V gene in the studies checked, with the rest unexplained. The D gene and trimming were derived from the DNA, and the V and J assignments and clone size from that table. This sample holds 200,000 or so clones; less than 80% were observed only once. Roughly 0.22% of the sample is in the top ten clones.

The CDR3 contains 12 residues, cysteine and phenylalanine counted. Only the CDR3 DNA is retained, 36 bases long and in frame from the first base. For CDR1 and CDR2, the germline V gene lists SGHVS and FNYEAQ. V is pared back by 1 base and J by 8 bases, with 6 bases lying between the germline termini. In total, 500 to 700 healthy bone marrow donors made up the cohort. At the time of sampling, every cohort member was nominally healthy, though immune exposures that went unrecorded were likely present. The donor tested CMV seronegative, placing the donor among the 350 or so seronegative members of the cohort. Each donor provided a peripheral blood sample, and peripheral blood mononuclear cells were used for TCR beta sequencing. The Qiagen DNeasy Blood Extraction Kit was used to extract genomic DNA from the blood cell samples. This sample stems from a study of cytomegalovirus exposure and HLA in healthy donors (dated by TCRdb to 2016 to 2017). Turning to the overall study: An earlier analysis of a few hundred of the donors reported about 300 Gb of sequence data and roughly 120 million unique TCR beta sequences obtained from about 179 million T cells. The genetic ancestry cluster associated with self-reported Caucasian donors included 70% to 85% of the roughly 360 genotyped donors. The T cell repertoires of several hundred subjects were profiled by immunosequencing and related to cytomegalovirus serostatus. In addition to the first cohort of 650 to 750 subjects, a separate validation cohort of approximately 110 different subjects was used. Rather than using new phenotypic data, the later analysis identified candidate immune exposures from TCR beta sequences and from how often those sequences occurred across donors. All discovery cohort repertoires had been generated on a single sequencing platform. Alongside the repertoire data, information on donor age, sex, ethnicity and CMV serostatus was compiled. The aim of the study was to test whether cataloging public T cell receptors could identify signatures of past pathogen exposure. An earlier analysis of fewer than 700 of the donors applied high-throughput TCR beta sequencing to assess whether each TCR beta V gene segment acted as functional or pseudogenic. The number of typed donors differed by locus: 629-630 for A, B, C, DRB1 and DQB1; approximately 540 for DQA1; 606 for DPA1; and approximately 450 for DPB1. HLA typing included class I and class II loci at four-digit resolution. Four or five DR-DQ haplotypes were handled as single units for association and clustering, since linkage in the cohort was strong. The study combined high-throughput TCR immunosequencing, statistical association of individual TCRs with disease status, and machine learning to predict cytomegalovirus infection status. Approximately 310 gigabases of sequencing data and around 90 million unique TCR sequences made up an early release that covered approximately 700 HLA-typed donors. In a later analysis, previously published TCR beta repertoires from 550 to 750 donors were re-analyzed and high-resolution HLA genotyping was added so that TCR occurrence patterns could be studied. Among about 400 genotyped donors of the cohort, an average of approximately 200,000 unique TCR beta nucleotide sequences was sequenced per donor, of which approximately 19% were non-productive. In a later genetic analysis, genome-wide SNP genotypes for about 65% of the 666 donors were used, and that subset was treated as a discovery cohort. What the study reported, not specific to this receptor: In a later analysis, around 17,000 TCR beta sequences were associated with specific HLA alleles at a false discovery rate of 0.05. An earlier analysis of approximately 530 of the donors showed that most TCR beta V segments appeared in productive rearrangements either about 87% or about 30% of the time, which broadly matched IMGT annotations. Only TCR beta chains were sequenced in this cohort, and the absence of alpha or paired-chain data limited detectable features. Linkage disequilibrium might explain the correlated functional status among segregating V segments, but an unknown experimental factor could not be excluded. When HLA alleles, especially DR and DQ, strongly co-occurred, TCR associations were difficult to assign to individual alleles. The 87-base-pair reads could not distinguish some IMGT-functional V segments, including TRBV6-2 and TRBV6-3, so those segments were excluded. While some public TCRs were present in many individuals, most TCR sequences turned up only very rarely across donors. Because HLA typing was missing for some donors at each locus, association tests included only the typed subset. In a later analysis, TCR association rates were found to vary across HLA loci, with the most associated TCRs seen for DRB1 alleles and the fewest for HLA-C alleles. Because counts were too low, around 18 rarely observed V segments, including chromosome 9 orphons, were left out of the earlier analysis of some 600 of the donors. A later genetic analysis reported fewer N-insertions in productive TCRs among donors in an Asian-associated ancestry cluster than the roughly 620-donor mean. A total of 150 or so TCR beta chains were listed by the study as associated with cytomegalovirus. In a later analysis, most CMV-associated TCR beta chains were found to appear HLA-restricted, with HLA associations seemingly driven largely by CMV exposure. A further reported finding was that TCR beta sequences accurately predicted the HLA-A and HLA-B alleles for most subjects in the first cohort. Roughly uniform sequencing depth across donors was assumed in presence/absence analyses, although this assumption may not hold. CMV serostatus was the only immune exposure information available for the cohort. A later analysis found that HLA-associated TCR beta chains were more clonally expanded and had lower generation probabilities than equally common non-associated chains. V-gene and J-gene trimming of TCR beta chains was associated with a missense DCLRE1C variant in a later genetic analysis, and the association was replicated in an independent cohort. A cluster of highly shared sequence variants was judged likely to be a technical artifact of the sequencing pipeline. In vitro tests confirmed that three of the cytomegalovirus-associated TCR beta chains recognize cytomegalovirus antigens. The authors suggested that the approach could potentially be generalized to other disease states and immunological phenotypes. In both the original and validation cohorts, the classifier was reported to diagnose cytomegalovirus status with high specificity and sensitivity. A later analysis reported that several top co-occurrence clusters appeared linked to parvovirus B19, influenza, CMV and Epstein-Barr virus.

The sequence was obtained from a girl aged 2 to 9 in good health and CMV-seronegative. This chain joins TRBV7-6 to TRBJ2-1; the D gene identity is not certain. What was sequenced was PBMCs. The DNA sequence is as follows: TGTGCCAGCAGCTTAGACATGCATGAGCAGTTCTTC. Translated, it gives CASSLDMHEQFF.